These T cell receptor beta chains were read from a single sample in a study of shared clonotypes between healthy human individuals. The data were produced by immunoSEQ multiplex PCR, yet TCRdb's version contains in-frame clones alone and is incomplete. Among a few million clones listed, 80% to 95% were seen once. The sequenced material came from naive CD4+ T cells from PBMCs. These receptors were collected from a man aged 18 to 29 in good health. Some clones in this sample may be carry-over from other donors' samples. CDR3s include the opening cysteine and the closing phenylalanine or tryptophan. Fields, in order: clone size, J gene, D gene, V gene, CDR3 DNA, CDR3 protein. A D gene is named only where the DNA matches it firmly. Size values are once, few and many counts, or a class for expanded clones, and some rows have none.

NA,TRBJ2-7,NA,TRBV11-1,TGTGCCAGCAGCTCACTACCCCGGGGGCCAGGGGCCTACGAGCAGTACTTC,CASSSLPRGPGAYEQYF
NA,TRBJ1-5,NA,TRBV5-4,TGTGCCAGCAAACGTACAGGCCTCAATCAGCCCCAGCATTTT,CASKRTGLNQPQHF
NA,TRBJ2-1,NA,TRBV19,TGTGCCAGATTTGCGGGCCCCCTCTTATTATACCCTGAGCAGTTCTTC,CARFAGPLLLYPEQFF
NA,TRBJ2-5,NA,TRBV5-1,TGCGCCAGCAGCTCGGCGGTCCAAGAGACCCAGTACTTC,CASSSAVQETQYF
NA,TRBJ2-7,NA,TRBV5-6,TGTGCCAGCAGCTCCCTTTGGGGGAGTTACAACGAGCAGTACTTC,CASSSLWGSYNEQYF
NA,TRBJ2-7,NA,TRBV2,TGTGCCAGCAGTTCGGGACCCGCCTCCTACGAGCAGTACTTC,CASSSGPASYEQYF
NA,TRBJ1-5,NA,TRBV5-6,TGTGCCAGCAGCTTGTTTGGGCAGGGCTATCAGCCCCAGCATTTT,CASSLFGQGYQPQHF
NA,TRBJ2-1,NA,TRBV27,TGTGCCAGCAGTTTTCAGCTTAGCTCCTACAATGAGCAGTTCTTC,CASSFQLSSYNEQFF
once,TRBJ2-7,NA,TRBV7-2,TGTGCCAGCAGCTTAGCAGGGTTGGAAACCTACGAGCAGTACTTC,CASSLAGLETYEQYF
NA,TRBJ1-4,NA,TRBV7-7,TGTGCCAGCAGCCTCGGCTATAATGAAAAACTGTTTTTT,CASSLGYNEKLFF
NA,TRBJ2-7,NA,TRBV10-1,TGCGCCAGCAGGAGTGTGAGGGGGAACTCCTACGAGCAGTACTTC,CASRSVRGNSYEQYF
NA,TRBJ2-3,NA,TRBV5-1,TGCGCCAGCAGCCCCCGCGGCGGGAGCACAGATACGCAGTATTTT,CASSPRGGSTDTQYF
once,TRBJ2-3,NA,TRBV19,TGTGCCAGTAGCATGGGAATTAGCGGACCCACAGATACGCAGTATTTT,CASSMGISGPTDTQYF
few,TRBJ1-5,NA,TRBV27,TGTGCCAGCAGCCATGATCGCAATCAGCCCCAGCATTTT,CASSHDRNQPQHF
NA,TRBJ2-5,NA,TRBV30,TGTGCCTGGAGTGTCCGGGGCCGAGGGAAAGAGACCCAGTACTTC,CAWSVRGRGKETQYF
NA,TRBJ2-7,NA,TRBV7-9,TGTGCCAGCAGCTTCGAAGGACAGAGCTCCTACGAGCAGTACTTC,CASSFEGQSSYEQYF